This TCR beta chain was obtained from a study of T cell clonotyping in hematopoietic cell transplantation. Using immunoSEQ multiplex PCR, the repertoire was profiled, and TCRdb retains in-frame clones only, with some absent. This sample has about 4,600 clones, with about three quarters found just once. The sample holds one count of this clone. CDR1 and CDR2 (germline): SGHRS, YFSETQ. CDR3 size: 15 residues. The ends lost 6 bases at V and 0 bases at J; junction bases unmatched: 7. The material sequenced was peripheral blood mononuclear cells, taken 100 days after allogeneic stem cell transplant. V usage is TRBV5-1 and J usage is TRBJ2-3, with TRBD1 matching over 7 bases. The receptor comes from a female patient in her fifties who had an allogeneic stem cell transplant from an unrelated donor, so the T cells may come from the graft donor. Some clones in this sample may be carry-over from other donors' samples. CDR3 protein: CASTKPGGSTDTQYF. CDR3 nucleotides: TGCGCCAGCACTAAGCCAGGGGGTAGCACAGATACGCAGTATTTT. The entire variable domain, with the rest obtained from reference TRBV5-1 and TRBJ2-3, is as follows: KAGVTQTPRYLIKTRGQQVTLSCSPISGHRSVSWYQQTPGQGLQFLFEYFSETQRNKGNFPGRFSGRQFSNSRSEMNVSTLELGDSALYLCASTKPGGSTDTQYFGPGTRLTVL.